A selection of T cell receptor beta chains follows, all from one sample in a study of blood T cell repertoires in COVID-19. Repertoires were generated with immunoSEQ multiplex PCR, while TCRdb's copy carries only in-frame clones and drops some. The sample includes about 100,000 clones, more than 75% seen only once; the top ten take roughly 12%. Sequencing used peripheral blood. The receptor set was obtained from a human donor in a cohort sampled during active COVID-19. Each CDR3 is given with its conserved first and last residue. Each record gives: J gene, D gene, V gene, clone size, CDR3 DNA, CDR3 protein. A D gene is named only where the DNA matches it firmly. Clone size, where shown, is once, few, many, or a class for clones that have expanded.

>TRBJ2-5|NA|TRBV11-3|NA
TGTGCCAGCAGCTTAGGGAGTCCAAAAGAGACCCAGTACTTC
CASSLGSPKETQYF
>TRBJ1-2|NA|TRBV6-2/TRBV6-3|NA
TGTGCCAGCAGTTACTCCTGGGCGCGCGGCTACACCTTC
CASSYSWARGYTF
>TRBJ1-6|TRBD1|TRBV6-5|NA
TGTGCCAGCAGTTACAAGACAGGGACGGGGTCACCCCTCCACTTT
CASSYKTGTGSPLHF
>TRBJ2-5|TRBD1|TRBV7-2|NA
TGTGCCAGCAGCAAGACAGGGCAAGAGACCCAGTACTTC
CASSKTGQETQYF
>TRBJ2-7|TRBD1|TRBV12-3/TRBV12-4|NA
TGTGCCAGCAGTTTAGTCAGGGGGCTCGAGCAGTACTTC
CASSLVRGLEQYF
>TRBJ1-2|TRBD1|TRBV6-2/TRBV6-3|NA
TGTGCCAGCAGTTTCACCCCTGGACAGGGAGGCTATGGCTACACCTTC
CASSFTPGQGGYGYTF
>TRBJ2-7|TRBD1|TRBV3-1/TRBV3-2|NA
TGTGCCAGCAGCCCCAGCCGGGCAGGGGGTACCTACGAGCAGTACTTC
CASSPSRAGGTYEQYF
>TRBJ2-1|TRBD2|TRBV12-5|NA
TGTGCTAGTGGTGGCGCTAGCGGGAGGGCCCGTGAGCAGTTCTTC
CASGGASGRAREQFF
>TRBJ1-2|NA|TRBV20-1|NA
TGCAGTGCTAGTCCTTGGCTTTATGGCTACACCTTC
CSASPWLYGYTF
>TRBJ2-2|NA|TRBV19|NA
TGTGCCAGTGGCCCCGGGGAGCTGTTTTTT
CASGPGELFF
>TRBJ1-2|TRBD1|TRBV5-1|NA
TGCGCCAGCAGCTTAGACAGGGGGCTCGACTATGGCTACACCTTC
CASSLDRGLDYGYTF
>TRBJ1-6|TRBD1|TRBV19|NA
TGTGCCAGTAGCCTGGGACAGGGCAATTCACCCCTCCACTTT
CASSLGQGNSPLHF
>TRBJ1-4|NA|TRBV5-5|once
TGTGCCAGCAGCTCGGGACAACTTAATGAACAACTGTTTTTT
CASSSGQLNEQLFF
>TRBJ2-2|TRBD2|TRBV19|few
TGTGCCAGTAGACTCGGGGTAGCGGGAGGTGGGAACACCGGGGAGCTGTTTTTT
CASRLGVAGGGNTGELFF
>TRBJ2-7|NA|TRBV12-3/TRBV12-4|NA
TGTGCCAGCGGCAGATGGTCCTACGAGCAGTACTTC
CASGRWSYEQYF
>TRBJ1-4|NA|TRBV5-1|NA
TGCGCCAGCAGCTTGGCCCCAGGAGAAAAACTGTTTTTT
CASSLAPGEKLFF
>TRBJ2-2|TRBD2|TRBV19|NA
TGTGCCAGTAGTTCCCGTTTGGCGGGAGGTCTGACCGGGGAGCTGTTTTTT
CASSSRLAGGLTGELFF
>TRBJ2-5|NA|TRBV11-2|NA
TGTGCCAGCAGCTTGGGACAAAGGTCAGGGACCCAGTACTTC
CASSLGQRSGTQYF
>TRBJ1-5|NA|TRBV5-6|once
TGTGCCAGCAGCTCCCGGGACAAAGGCAATCAGCCCCAGCATTTT
CASSSRDKGNQPQHF
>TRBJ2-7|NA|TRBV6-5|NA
TGTGCCAGCTCGGGACAACCCTCCTACGAGCAGTACTTC
CASSGQPSYEQYF
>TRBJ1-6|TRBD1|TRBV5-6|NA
TGTGCCAGCAGCGTGCGGACAGGGAACATTTACCACTTT
CASSVRTGNIYHF
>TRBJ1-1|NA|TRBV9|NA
TGTGCCAGCAGCGTAGACATGAACACTGAAGCTTTCTTT
CASSVDMNTEAFF
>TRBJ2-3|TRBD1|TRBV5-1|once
TGCGCCAGCAGCTCCACCGGGACAGGGTCAGATACGCAGTATTTT
CASSSTGTGSDTQYF
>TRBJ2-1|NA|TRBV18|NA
TGTGCCAGCTCACCACCGCCTTCCGTCGGGACTGCCGTAAGAAAGCAGTTCTTC
CASSPPPSVGTAVRKQFF
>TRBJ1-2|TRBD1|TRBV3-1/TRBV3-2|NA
TGTGCCAGCAGCCTGGGACAGATCCTGAGAGGTGGCTACACCTTC
CASSLGQILRGGYTF
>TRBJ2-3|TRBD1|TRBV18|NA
TGTGCCAGCTCACCTAGGGACAGGGGAAAAGATACGCAGTATTTT
CASSPRDRGKDTQYF
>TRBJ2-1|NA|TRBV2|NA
TGTGCCAGCAGTGTTCAAGGGAGCTCCTACAATGAGCAGTTCTTC
CASSVQGSSYNEQFF
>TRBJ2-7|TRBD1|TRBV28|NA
TGTGCCAGCAAGGGACAGAGCTACGAGCAGTACTTC
CASKGQSYEQYF
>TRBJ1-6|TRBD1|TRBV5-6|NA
TGTGCCAGCAGCTACCGGGACAGGACTTCACCCCTCCACTTT
CASSYRDRTSPLHF
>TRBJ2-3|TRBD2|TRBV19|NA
TGTGCCAGTAGTTGGGCAAGCGGGACTAGCACAGATACGCAGTATTTT
CASSWASGTSTDTQYF
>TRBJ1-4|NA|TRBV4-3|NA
TGCGCCAGCAGCCAAGGCTACAGAACTAATGAAAAACTGTTTTTT
CASSQGYRTNEKLFF
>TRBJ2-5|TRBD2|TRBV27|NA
TGTGCCAGCAGTTTATCGATAGCGGGGGGTTTGACGGAGACCCAGTACTTC
CASSLSIAGGLTETQYF
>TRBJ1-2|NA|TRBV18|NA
TGTGCCAGCTCACCACTGCCAGGGTGGGCCTATGGCTACACCTTC
CASSPLPGWAYGYTF
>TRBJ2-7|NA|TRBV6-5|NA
TGTGCCAGCAGTTACGGTGGAGGGATAGGCGAGCAGTACTTC
CASSYGGGIGEQYF
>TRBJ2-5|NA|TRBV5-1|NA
TGCGCCAGCAGCTTTCCCGGGGAAGAGACCCAGTACTTC
CASSFPGEETQYF
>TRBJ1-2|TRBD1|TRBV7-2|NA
TGTGCCAGCAGCCCTCCCCCGGGACAGAGTTTCTATGGCTACACCTTC
CASSPPPGQSFYGYTF
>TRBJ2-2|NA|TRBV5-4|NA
TGTGCCAGCAGCTTGGCTAACACCGGGGAGCTGTTTTTT
CASSLANTGELFF
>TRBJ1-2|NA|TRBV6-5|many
TGTGCCAGCAGTAGATCGTCAGGGTTAGGGTATGGCTACACCTTC
CASSRSSGLGYGYTF
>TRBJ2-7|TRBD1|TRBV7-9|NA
TGTGCCAGCAGCTCAGCCGGGACAGGGGCCTACGAGCAGTACTTC
CASSSAGTGAYEQYF
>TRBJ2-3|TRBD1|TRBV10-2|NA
TGCGCCAGCAGGGACAGGCCGGGGGATACGCAGTATTTT
CASRDRPGDTQYF
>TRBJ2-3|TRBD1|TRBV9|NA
TGTGCCAGCAGCGTAGGGACAGGGACAGATACGCAGTATTTT
CASSVGTGTDTQYF
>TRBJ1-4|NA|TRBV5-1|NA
TGCGCCAGCAGCCGCGACAGTAACCGTAATGAAAAACTGTTTTTT
CASSRDSNRNEKLFF
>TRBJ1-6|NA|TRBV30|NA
TGTGCCTGGAGAGCGATTTCAAACTATAATTCACCCCTCCACTTT
CAWRAISNYNSPLHF
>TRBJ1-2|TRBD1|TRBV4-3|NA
TGCGCCAGCAGCCAAATTACAGGGGTTTATGGCTACACCTTC
CASSQITGVYGYTF
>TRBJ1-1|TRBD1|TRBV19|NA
TGTGCCAGTAGTATGAGGGGGCAGAACACTGAAGCTTTCTTT
CASSMRGQNTEAFF
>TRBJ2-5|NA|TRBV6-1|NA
TGTGCCAGCAGTGGTGCTATGGACTATTTGAAAGAGACCCAGTACTTC
CASSGAMDYLKETQYF
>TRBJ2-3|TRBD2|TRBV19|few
TGTGCCAGTAGTCCGCGAGGAGCGGGGGGAACAGATACGCAGTATTTT
CASSPRGAGGTDTQYF
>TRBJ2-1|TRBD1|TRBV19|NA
TGTGCCAGTACACAGGGGGTAGCCAATGAGCAGTTCTTC
CASTQGVANEQFF
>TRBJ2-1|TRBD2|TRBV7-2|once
TGTGCCAGCAGCCCAGCCACGGGACTAGCGGGATCTGAGCAGTTCTTC
CASSPATGLAGSEQFF
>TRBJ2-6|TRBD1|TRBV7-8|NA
TGTGCCAGCAGCTTAGGTCGGGACAGGGGGCTCTCTGGGGCCAACGTCCTGACTTTC
CASSLGRDRGLSGANVLTF
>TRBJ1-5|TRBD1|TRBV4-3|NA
TGCGCCAGCAGCCAAGATGGCAGGGGGAATCAGCCCCAGCATTTT
CASSQDGRGNQPQHF
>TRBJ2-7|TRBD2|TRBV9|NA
TGTGCCAGCAGCGTAGCCCCAGGGACTAGCTTCGGCGAGCAGTACTTC
CASSVAPGTSFGEQYF
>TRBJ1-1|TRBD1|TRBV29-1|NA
TGCAGCGTATCGGGACAGGGACATGAAGCTTTCTTT
CSVSGQGHEAFF
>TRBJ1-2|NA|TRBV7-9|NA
TGTGCCAGCAGCTTAGGTCAGGGGAACTATGGCTACACCTTC
CASSLGQGNYGYTF
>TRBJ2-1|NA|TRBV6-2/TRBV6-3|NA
TGTGCCAGCAGTTACACCCAGGGGGGAGTCTACAATGAGCAGTTCTTC
CASSYTQGGVYNEQFF
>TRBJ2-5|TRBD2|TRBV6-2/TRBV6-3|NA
TGTGCCAGCAGTTACTCGAGGTTCCGCCTAGCGGGGGGCCGGGTCCAAGAGACCCAGTACTTC
CASSYSRFRLAGGRVQETQYF
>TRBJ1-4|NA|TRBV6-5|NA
TGTGCCAGCAGTTACTCGGGCAGGGGAGGGAATGAAAAACTGTTTTTT
CASSYSGRGGNEKLFF
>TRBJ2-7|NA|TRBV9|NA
TGTGCCAGCAGCCCCGGGCGGCGGGTCGGCTCCTACGAGCAGTACTTC
CASSPGRRVGSYEQYF
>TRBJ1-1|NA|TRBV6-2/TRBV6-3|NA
TGTGCCAGCAGTGGGTACCAGGGGATCCCTGAAGCTTTCTTT
CASSGYQGIPEAFF
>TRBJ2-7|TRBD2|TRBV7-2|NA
TGTGCCAGCAGCCCAGGGACTAGCGGGAACTCCTACGAGCAGTACTTC
CASSPGTSGNSYEQYF